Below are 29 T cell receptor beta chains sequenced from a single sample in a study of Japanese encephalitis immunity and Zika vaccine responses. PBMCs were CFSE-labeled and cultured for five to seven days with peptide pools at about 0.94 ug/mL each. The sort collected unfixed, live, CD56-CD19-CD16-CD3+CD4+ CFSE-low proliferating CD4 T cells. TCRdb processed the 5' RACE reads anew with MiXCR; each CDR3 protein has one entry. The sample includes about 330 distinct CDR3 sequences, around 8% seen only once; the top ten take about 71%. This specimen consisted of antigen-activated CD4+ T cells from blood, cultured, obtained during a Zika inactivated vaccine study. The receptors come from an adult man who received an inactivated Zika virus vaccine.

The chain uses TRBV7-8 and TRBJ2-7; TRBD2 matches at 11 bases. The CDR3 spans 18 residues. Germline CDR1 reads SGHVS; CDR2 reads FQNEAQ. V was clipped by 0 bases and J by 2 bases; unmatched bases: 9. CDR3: CASSLAVAGGRGPYEQYF. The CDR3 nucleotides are TGTGCCAGCAGCTTAGCAGTAGCGGGGGGGCGAGGTCCCTACGAGCAGTACTTC.

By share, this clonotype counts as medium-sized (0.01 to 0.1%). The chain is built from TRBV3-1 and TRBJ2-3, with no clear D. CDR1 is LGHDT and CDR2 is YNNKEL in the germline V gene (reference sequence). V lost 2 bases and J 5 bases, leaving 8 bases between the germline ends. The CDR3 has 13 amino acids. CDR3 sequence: CASSQFLKDTQYF. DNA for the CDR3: TGTGCCAGCAGCCAATTCCTCAAAGATACGCAGTATTTT.

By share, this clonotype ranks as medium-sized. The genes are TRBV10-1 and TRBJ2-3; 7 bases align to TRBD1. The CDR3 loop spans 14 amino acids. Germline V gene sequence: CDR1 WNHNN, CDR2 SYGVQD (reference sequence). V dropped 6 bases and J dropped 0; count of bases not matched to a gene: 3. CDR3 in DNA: TGCGCCAGCAGCCGGGACAGAAGCACAGATACGCAGTATTTT. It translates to CASSRDRSTDTQYF.

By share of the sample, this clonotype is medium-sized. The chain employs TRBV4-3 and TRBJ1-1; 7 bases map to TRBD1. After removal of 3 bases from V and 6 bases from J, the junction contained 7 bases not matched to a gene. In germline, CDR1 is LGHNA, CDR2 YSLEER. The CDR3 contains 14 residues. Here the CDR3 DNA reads TGCGCCAGCAGCCACCTTGGACAGGCACCTGAAGCTTTCTTT. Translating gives CASSHLGQAPEAFF.

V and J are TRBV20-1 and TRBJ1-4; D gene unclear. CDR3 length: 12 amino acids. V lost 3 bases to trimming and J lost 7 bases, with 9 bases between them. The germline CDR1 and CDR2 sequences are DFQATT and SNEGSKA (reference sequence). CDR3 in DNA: TGCAGTGCTAGTAAAGGCGGTGAAAAACTGTTTTTT. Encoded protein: CSASKGGEKLFF.

CDR3 protein: CASHTGYQNTGELFF. CDR3 DNA sequence: TGTGCCAGCCACACAGGCTACCAGAACACCGGGGAGCTGTTTTTT. The V gene is TRBV6-1, the J gene TRBJ2-2; TRBD1 is a possible D gene (5 bases). Germline CDR1 MNHNS, CDR2 SASEGT. Trimming left V 8 bases short and J 1 base short, with 14 bases between. The length of the CDR3 is 15 residues.

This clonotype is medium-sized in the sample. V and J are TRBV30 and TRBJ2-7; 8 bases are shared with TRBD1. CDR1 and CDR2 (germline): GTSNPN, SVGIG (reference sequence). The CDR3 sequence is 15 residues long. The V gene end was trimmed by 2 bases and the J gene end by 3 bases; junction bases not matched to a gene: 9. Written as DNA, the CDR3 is TGTGCCTGGAGTCCCGGGACAGGTCAGAACTACGAGCAGTACGTC. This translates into CAWSPGTGQNYEQYV.

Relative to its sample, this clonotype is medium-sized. CDR3 in amino acids: CASSLETAQPQHF. The DNA of the CDR3 is TGTGCCAGTAGCCTTGAGACAGCGCAGCCCCAGCATTTT. This chain joins TRBV6-1 and TRBJ1-5; D perhaps matches TRBD1 (5 bases). Germline V lookup: CDR1 MNHNS, CDR2 SASEGT. The CDR3 has 13 amino acids. With 9 bases removed from V and 7 bases from J, the gap between germline ends came to 16 bases.

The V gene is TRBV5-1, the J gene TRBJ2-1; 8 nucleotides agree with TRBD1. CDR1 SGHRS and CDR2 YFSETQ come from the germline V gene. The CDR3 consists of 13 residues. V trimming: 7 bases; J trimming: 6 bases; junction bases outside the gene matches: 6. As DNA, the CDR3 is TGCGCCAGCCGCCAGGGGGCTGTCAATGAGCAGTTCTTC. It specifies CASRQGAVNEQFF. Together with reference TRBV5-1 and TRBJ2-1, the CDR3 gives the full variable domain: KAGVTQTPRYLIKTRGQQVTLSCSPISGHRSVSWYQQTPGQGLQFLFEYFSETQRNKGNFPGRFSGRQFSNSRSEMNVSTLELGDSALYLCASRQGAVNEQFFGPGTRLTVL.

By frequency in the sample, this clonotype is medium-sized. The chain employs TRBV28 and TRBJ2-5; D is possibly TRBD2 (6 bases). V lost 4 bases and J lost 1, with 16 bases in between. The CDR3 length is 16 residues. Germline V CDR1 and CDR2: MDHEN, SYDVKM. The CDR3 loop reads CASSSPGGPVQETQYF. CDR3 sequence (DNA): TGTGCCAGCAGTTCTCCCGGGGGTCCCGTCCAAGAGACCCAGTACTTC.

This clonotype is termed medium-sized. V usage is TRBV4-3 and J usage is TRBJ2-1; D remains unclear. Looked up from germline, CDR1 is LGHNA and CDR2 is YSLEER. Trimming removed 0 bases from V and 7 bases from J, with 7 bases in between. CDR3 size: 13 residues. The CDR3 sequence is CASSQEGLNEQFF. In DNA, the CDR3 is TGCGCCAGCAGCCAAGAAGGTCTTAATGAGCAGTTCTTC.

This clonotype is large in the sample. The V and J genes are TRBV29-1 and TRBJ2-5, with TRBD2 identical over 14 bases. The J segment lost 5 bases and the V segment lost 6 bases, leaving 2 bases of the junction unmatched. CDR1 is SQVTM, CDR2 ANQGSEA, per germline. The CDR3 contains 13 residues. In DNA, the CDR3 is TGCAGCGTGAGGACTAGCGGGGGGGAGACCCAGTACTTC. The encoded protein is CSVRTSGGETQYF.

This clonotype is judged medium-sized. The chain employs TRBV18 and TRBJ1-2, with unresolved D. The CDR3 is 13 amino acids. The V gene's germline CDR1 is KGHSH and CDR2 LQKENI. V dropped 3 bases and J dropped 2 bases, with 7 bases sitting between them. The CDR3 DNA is TGTGCCAGCTCACCTGGGGTGAACTATGGCTACACCTTC. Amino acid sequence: CASSPGVNYGYTF.

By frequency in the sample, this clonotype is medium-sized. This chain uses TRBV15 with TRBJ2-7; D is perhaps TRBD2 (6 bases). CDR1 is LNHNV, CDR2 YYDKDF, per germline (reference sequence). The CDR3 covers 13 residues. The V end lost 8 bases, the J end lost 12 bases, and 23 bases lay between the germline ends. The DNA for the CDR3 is TGTGCCACCGGGAGAGGGACTTGTCACCCTCTGTACGTC. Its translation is CATGRGTCHPLYV.

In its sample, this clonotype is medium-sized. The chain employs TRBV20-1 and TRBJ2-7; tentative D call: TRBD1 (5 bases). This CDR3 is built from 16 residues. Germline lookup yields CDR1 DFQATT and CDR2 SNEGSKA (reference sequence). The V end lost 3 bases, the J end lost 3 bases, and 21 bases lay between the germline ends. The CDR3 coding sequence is TGCAGTGCTAGTTTTTCTGGACCCGGACACTACTACGAGCAGTACTTC. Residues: CSASFSGPGHYYEQYF.

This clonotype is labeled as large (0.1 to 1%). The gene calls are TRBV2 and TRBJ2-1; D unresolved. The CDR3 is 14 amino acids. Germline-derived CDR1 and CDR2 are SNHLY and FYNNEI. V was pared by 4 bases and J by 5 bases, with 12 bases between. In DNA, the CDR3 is TGTGCCAGCAGTGGCGACCCCCGGGACAATGAGCAGTTCTTC. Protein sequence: CASSGDPRDNEQFF.

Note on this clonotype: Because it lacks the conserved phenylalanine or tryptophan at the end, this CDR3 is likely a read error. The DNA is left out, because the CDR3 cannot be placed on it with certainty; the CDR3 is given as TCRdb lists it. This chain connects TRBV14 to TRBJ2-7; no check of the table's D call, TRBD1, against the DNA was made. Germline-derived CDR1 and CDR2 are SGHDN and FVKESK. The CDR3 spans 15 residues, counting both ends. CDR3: CASSPQRSSGRGQGA.

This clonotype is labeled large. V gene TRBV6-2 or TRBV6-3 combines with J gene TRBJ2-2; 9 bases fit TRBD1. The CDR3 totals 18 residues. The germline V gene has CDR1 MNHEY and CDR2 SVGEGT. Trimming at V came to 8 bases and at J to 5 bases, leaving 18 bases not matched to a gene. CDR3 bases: TGTGCCAGCCACTCTGCGGGACAGGGAGAGTTTCGGACCGGGGAGCTGTTTTTT. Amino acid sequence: CASHSAGQGEFRTGELFF.

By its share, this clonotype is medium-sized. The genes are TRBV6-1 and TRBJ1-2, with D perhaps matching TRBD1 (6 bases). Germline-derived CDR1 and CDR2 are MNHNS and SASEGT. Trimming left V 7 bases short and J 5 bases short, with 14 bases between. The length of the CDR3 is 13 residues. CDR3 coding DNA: TGTGCCAGCAAACTAGGGGGGGGGTATGGCTACACCTTC. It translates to CASKLGGGYGYTF.

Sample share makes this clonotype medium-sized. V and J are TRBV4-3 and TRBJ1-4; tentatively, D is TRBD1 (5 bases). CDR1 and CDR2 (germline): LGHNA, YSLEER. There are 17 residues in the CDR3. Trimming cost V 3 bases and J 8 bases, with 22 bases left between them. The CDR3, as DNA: TGCGCCAGCAGCCAGCCCCCAAATGGACACGAGGAGGAAAAACTGTTTTTT. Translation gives CASSQPPNGHEEEKLFF.

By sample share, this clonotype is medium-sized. The CDR3 sequence is CASSGWIGSGPEQFF. The CDR3 DNA reads TGTGCCAGCTCAGGGTGGATAGGTAGCGGGCCTGAGCAGTTCTTC. The V gene is TRBV18, the J gene TRBJ2-1; 7 nucleotides align to TRBD2. The CDR3 length is 15 residues. With V trimmed by 5 bases and J by 9 bases, 13 bases remained unmatched. From germline, CDR1 is KGHSH and CDR2 LQKENI.

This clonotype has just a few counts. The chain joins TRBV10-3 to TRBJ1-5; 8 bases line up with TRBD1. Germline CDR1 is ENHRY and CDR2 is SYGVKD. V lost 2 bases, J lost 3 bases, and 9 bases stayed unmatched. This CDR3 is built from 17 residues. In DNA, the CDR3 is TGTGCCATCAGTGAGGCCCGCACAGGGGGATTCAATCAGCCCCAGCATTTT. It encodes CAISEARTGGFNQPQHF.

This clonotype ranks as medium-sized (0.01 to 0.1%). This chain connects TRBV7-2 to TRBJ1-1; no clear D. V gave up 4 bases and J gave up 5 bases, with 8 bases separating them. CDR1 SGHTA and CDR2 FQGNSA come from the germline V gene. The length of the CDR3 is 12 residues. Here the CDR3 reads CASSYPRTEAFF. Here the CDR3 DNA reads TGTGCCAGCAGCTACCCCCGGACTGAAGCTTTCTTT.

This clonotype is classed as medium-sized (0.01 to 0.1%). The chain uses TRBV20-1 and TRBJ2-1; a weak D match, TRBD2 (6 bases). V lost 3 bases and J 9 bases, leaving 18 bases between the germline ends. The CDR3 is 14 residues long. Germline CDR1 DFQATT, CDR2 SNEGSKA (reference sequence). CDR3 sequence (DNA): TGCAGTGCTAGCTCCTGGGACTCAAACGGTGAGCAGTTCTTC. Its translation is CSASSWDSNGEQFF.

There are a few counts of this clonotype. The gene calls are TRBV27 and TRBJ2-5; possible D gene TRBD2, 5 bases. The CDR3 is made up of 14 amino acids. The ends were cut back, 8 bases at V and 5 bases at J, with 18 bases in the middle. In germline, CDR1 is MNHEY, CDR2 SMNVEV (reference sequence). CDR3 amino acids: CASSNRASGETQYF. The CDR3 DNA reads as TGTGCCAGCTCCAACCGGGCCTCGGGGGAGACCCAGTACTTC.

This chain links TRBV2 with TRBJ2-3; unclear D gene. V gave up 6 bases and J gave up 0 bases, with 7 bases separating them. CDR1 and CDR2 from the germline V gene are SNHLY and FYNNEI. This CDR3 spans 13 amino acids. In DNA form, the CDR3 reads TGTGCCAGCAGCGGCGACAGCACAGATACGCAGTATTTT. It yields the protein CASSGDSTDTQYF.

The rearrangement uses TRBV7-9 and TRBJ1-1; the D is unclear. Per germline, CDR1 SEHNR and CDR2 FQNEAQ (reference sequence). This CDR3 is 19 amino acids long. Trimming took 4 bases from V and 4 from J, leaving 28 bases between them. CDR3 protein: CASSYWGMRTKNSGTEAFF. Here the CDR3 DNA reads TGTGCCAGCAGCTATTGGGGAATGAGGACCAAAAATAGCGGCACTGAAGCTTTCTTT.

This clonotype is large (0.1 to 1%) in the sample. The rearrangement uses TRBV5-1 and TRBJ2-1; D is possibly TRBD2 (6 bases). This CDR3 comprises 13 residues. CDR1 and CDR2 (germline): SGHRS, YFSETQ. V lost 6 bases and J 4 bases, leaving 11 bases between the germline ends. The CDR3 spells CASKEGSYNEQFF. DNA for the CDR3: TGCGCCAGCAAGGAGGGGTCTTACAATGAGCAGTTCTTC.

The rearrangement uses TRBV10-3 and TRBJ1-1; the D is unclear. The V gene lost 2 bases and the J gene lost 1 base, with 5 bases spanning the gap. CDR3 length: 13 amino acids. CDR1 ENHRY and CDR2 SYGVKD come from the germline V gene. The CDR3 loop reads CAISETQNTEAFF. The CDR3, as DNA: TGTGCCATCAGTGAGACACAGAACACTGAAGCTTTCTTT.